The 10 T cell receptor beta chains below all came from one sample that was sequenced in a study of technical replicates of blood from several donors listed by TCRdb under 2017. Receptor libraries were prepared by the immunoSEQ multiplex PCR assay. TCRdb took this table from immuneACCESS and kept in-frame rearrangements with V and J called. Such tables lack part of the clones; where checked against another copy, unresolved V genes explain under half of the gap, and the rest is unexplained. The sample profile shows approximately 58,000 clones; 86% of them were found once. The ten largest clones add up to approximately 5% of the sample. The specimen was PBMCs. Every receptor here comes from a human donor in good health. Some clones in this sample may be carry-over from other donors' samples.

The chain links TRBV7-2 to TRBJ1-3; TRBD1 aligns across 7 bases. This CDR3 has 16 amino acids. Germline V CDR1 and CDR2: SGHTA, FQGNSA. V lost 6 bases, J lost 0 bases, and 8 bases stayed unmatched. CDR3 sequence (DNA): TGTGCCAGCAGAACCCCTCAGGGGGGCTCTGGAAACACCATATATTTT. This sequence encodes CASRTPQGGSGNTIYF.

This clone was found once. V is TRBV11-1 and J is TRBJ1-2, with 7 bases matching TRBD1. CDR1 is SGHAT, CDR2 FQDESV, per germline (reference sequence). The CDR3 is made up of 15 amino acids. V shed 5 bases and J 7 bases; nucleotides not matched to a gene: 13. The CDR3 DNA reads as TGTGCCAGCAGCCCTAGCCGTGGGACAGCCGGTGGCTACACCTTC. It codes for CASSPSRGTAGGYTF. The full variable domain, completed using reference TRBV11-1 and TRBJ1-2, is EAEVAQSPRYKITEKSQAVAFWCDPISGHATLYWYRQILGQGPELLVQFQDESVVDDSQLPKDRFSAERLKGVDSTLKIQPAELGDSAMYLCASSPSRGTAGGYTFGSGTRLTVV.

The chain employs TRBV12-5 and TRBJ2-1, with 14 positions matching TRBD2. There are 15 residues in the CDR3. After removal of 2 bases from V and 7 bases from J, the junction contained 1 base not matched to a gene. Germline CDR1 and CDR2: LGHNT and FRNRAP. DNA of the CDR3: TGTGCTAGTGGTTTGAGACTAGCGGGGGGGAATGAGCAGTTCTTC. Residues: CASGLRLAGGNEQFF. The entire variable domain, with the rest obtained from reference TRBV12-5 and TRBJ2-1, is as follows: DARVTQTPRHKVTEMGQEVTMRCQPILGHNTVFWYRQTMMQGLELLAYFRNRAPLDDSGMPKDRFSAEMPDATLATLKIQPSEPRDSAVYFCASGLRLAGGNEQFFGPGTRLTVL.

This clone was observed a single time. The chain joins TRBV7-3 to TRBJ2-2, with TRBD2 matching 8 bases. CDR3 size: 14 residues. CDR1 is SGHTA, CDR2 FQGTGA, per germline. With V trimmed by 6 bases and J by 1 base, 1 base remained unmatched. Written as DNA, the CDR3 is TGTGCCAGCAGGAGCGGGAGGAACACCGGGGAGCTGTTTTTT. It is translated as CASRSGRNTGELFF.

This clone was seen a single time. The chain has TRBV21-1 and TRBJ1-6; the table calls TRBD1, which could not be checked here. TRBV21-1 is a known pseudogene. The CDR3 extends over 15 amino acids. This CDR3 reads CASNPNGTGESPLHF. For the CDR3, the DNA is TGTGCCAGCAATCCGAACGGGACAGGGGAATCACCCCTCCACTTT.

The chain links TRBV7-9 to TRBJ2-1, with 11 nucleotides matching TRBD2. Germline V gene sequence: CDR1 SEHNR, CDR2 FQNEAQ (reference sequence). This CDR3 contains 14 residues. The V and J ends lost 6 bases and 9 bases, in that order; junction bases with no gene match: 7. The CDR3: CASRILAGAGEQFF. CDR3 coding DNA: TGTGCCAGCAGGATACTAGCGGGAGCTGGTGAGCAGTTCTTC.

The genes are TRBV7-8 and TRBJ2-3; D is perhaps TRBD1 (5 bases). Trimming left V 5 bases short and J 0 bases short, with 21 bases between. Per germline, CDR1 SGHVS and CDR2 FQNEAQ. The CDR3 is 18 residues long. CDR3 sequence: CASSPRPWRTYSTDTQYF. For the CDR3, the DNA is TGTGCCAGCAGCCCCCGCCCCTGGCGGACATACAGCACAGATACGCAGTATTTT.

The chain couples TRBV7-9 to TRBJ2-3; 8 positions agree with TRBD2. The V gene end was trimmed by 5 bases and the J gene end by 3 bases; junction bases not matched to a gene: 4. The CDR3 consists of 14 residues. Germline CDR1 is SEHNR and CDR2 is FQNEAQ (reference sequence). The CDR3 DNA follows: TGTGCCAGCAGCGTTAGCGGGACGACAGATACGCAGTATTTT. The encoded protein is CASSVSGTTDTQYF.

The chain joins TRBV4-1 to TRBJ2-4; D possibly corresponds to TRBD1 (5 bases). V was shortened by 4 bases and J by 1 base, with 11 bases between the two germline ends. From germline, CDR1 is MGHRA and CDR2 YSYEKL. CDR3 length equals 15 residues. CDR3 amino acids: CASSPGAMAKNIQYF. In DNA, the CDR3 is TGCGCCAGCAGCCCTGGGGCGATGGCCAAAAACATTCAGTACTTC.

V and J are TRBV6-6 and TRBJ2-3; no definite D call. Germline V lookup: CDR1 MNHNY, CDR2 SVGAGI (reference sequence). The CDR3 covers 11 residues. Trimming took off 5 bases at V and 4 bases at J, with 4 bases between the two ends. The CDR3 nucleotides read TGTGCCAGCAGTCTAGCAGATACGCAGTATTTT. Translating gives CASSLADTQYF.